The 7 T cell receptor beta chains below all came from one sample that was sequenced in a study of patients and donors after allogeneic stem cell transplantation. TCRdb re-called the RT-PCR reads through MiXCR, storing one row per CDR3 protein. This table has around 200,000 distinct CDR3 sequences, about 37% appearing once. Sequencing input: blood, either unsorted or a sorted T cell fraction (not recorded which). Receptor source: a human donor who was either an allogeneic HSCT recipient or a stem cell or donor lymphocyte infusion donor (not recorded which). It is not recorded whose cells these are; they may come from a transplant donor.

This clonotype was picked up a small number of times. The CDR3 region is CAGQGVRISPLHF. In DNA form, the CDR3 reads TGTGCCGGACAGGGGGTACGGATTTCACCCCTCCACTTT. The chain employs TRBV9 and TRBJ1-6; TRBD1 matches 10 bases. Trimming cost V 10 bases and J 9 bases; bases outside gene matches: 7. Germline CDR1 reads SGDLS; CDR2 reads YYNGEE. CDR3 length equals 13 residues.

The chain joins TRBV12-3 or TRBV12-4 to TRBJ1-6; TRBD1 agrees at 7 bases. The CDR3 totals 14 residues. The trim removed 6 bases at V and 8 bases at J, leaving 7 bases unmatched. The CDR3 here is CASSLQGPDSPLHF. The CDR3 region has the DNA TGTGCCAGCAGCCTACAGGGGCCGGATTCACCCCTCCACTTT.

This clonotype showed up just a few times. This chain connects TRBV5-1 to TRBJ2-3; a possible D gene is TRBD1 (5 bases). CDR3 size: 14 residues. Trimming shortened V by 4 bases and J by 2 bases, and 11 bases separated the two germline ends. Germline CDR1 and CDR2: SGHRS and YFSETQ. CDR3: CASSLGQNTDTQYF. CDR3 nucleotides: TGCGCCAGCAGCCTAGGACAAAACACAGATACGCAGTATTTT.

V usage is TRBV15 and J usage is TRBJ1-5; tentatively, D is TRBD1 (5 bases). V was cut by 7 bases and J by 1 base, with 14 bases left in between. This CDR3 comprises 15 residues. Germline assignment: CDR1 LNHNV and CDR2 YYDKDF (reference sequence). The CDR3 loop is CATNEGHSSNQPQHF. In DNA, the CDR3 is TGTGCCACCAATGAAGGACATTCGAGCAATCAGCCCCAGCATTTT.

This clonotype was counted a few times. This rearrangement joins TRBV29-1 to TRBJ1-5; D remains ambiguous. This CDR3 spans 12 amino acids. V was shortened by 3 bases and J by 2 bases, with 5 bases between the two germline ends. Per the germline V gene, CDR1 is SQVTM and CDR2 is ANQGSEA. The CDR3 protein is CSVEHGNQPQHF. The CDR3, as DNA: TGCAGCGTTGAGCACGGCAATCAGCCCCAGCATTTT.

The chain couples TRBV4-1 to TRBJ1-4; D gene uncertain. Germline values: CDR1 MGHRA, CDR2 YSYEKL. The length of the CDR3 is 13 residues. V lost 0 bases, J lost 11 bases, and 10 bases lay in between. This chain's CDR3 is CASSQDSGRKLFF. CDR3 sequence (DNA): TGCGCCAGCAGCCAAGATTCAGGACGGAAACTGTTTTTT.

This clonotype was detected once. The rearrangement joins TRBV6-1 to TRBJ1-5, with a weak D call TRBD1 (5 bases). CDR3 length: 14 amino acids. Germline loops: CDR1 MNHNS, CDR2 SASEGT. Trimming left V 6 bases short and J 6 bases short, with 15 bases between. The CDR3 DNA reads as TGTGCCAGCAGCCGCGACGGGGGAATTCAGCCCCAGCATTTT. This sequence encodes CASSRDGGIQPQHF.